This T cell receptor beta chain emerged from a study of patients and donors after allogeneic stem cell transplantation. TCRdb re-called the RT-PCR reads through MiXCR, storing one row per CDR3 protein. The sample carries about a million distinct CDR3 sequences, about 20% recorded once. The specimen sequenced was blood, either unsorted or a sorted T cell fraction (not recorded which). This TCR was sampled from a human donor who was either an allogeneic HSCT recipient or a stem cell or donor lymphocyte infusion donor (not recorded which). It is not recorded whose cells these are; they may come from a transplant donor.

This CDR3 reads CASSSTFKGSSSPLHTDTQYF. CDR3 in DNA: TGTGCCAGCAGCTCCACGTTTAAGGGCAGTAGCTCTCCTCTTCACACAGATACGCAGTATTTT. The chain recombines TRBV11-1 with TRBJ2-3; D unclear. CDR3 size: 21 residues. V was pared by 4 bases and J by 2 bases, with 31 bases between. The germline CDR1 and CDR2 sequences are SGHAT and FQDESV (reference sequence).